The rows below give T cell receptor beta chains drawn from one sample of a study of shared clonotypes between healthy human individuals. Assay used: immunoSEQ multiplex PCR; TCRdb lists only in-frame clones, some missing. The table shows just over 2,000,000 clones, with less than 95% occurring only once. Sample: naive CD8+ T cells sorted from blood. Source of these receptors: a man younger than 30 in good health. Both conserved end residues are part of each CDR3. Fields, in order: V gene, J gene, clone size, CDR3 length, D gene, CDR3 DNA, CDR3 protein. A D gene is named only where the DNA matches it firmly. Size is stated for part of the rows, as once, few or many counts, or as a class when the clone is expanded.

>TRBV6-1|TRBJ1-5|NA|13|NA
TGTGCCAGCAGTGACAATCCCTATCAGCCCCAGCATTTT
CASSDNPYQPQHF
>TRBV15|TRBJ1-2|NA|16|NA
TGTGCCACCAGCAGAGATGCCGGGACACCTAACTATGGCTACACCTTC
CATSRDAGTPNYGYTF
>TRBV7-9|TRBJ2-7|NA|13|NA
TGTGCCAGCAGCTCTGTCAGCCCCTACGAGCAGTACTTC
CASSSVSPYEQYF
>TRBV5-6|TRBJ2-7|once|13|NA
TGTGCCAGCAGCTTGGTTGCAGCGTTCGAGCAGTACTTC
CASSLVAAFEQYF
>TRBV9|TRBJ2-5|NA|14|TRBD2
TGTGCCAGCCAAACGGGCGGGGGGGAAGAGACCCAGTACTTC
CASQTGGGEETQYF
>TRBV29-1|TRBJ2-3|NA|14|NA
TGCAGCGCCCTAGGGACACCTAGCACAGATACGCAGTATTTT
CSALGTPSTDTQYF
>TRBV6-5|TRBJ2-2|NA|13|NA
TGTGCCATCCGGGCCGTGGAGAAAGGGGAGCTGTTTTTT
CAIRAVEKGELFF
>TRBV29-1|TRBJ2-1|NA|13|NA
TGCAGCGTTGGAGAAGGGAACTACAATGAGCAGTTCTTC
CSVGEGNYNEQFF
>TRBV5-6|TRBJ2-1|NA|15|NA
TGTGCCAGCAGCAGAGGCTTAGCGGCCAACAATGAGCAGTTCTTC
CASSRGLAANNEQFF
>TRBV28|TRBJ2-5|NA|15|TRBD1
TGTGCCAGCAGTGCCTACAGGGGCTCGTATTCGTCCCAGTACTTC
CASSAYRGSYSSQYF
>TRBV6-5|TRBJ2-7|NA|14|TRBD1
TGTGCCAGCAGTTACGGGACAGGGATGAACGAGCAGTACTTC
CASSYGTGMNEQYF
>TRBV30|TRBJ2-7|NA|11|NA
TGTGCCTGGAGTGTGGGGTACGAGCAGTACTTC
CAWSVGYEQYF